This T cell receptor (beta chain) was captured by sequencing in a study of human T cells and chemical hapten exposure. Turning to the study itself: Yields of TCR per sample differed, chiefly owing to small differences in pooled library volume.

The table lists this clonotype with a few counts. Its antigen is unidentified. The CDR3 runs to 19 residues. The germline V gene has CDR1 LGHNA and CDR2 YNFKEQ. V lost 0 bases and J lost 3; bases outside the gene matches: 7. Specified time point: pre-sensitization, week 0. This sample's treatment: therapeutic diphenylcyclopropenone sensitization with weekly scalp DPC. Whole-study findings and limits: Expanded TCRs created a significantly greater count of big CDR3 similarity clusters than controls did.

Via MiXCR, TCRdb re-called the RACE reads, giving one row per CDR3 protein. The top ten clones hold over 2% of a sample with 240,000 or so distinct CDR3 sequences, about 9% of them seen once. The chain employs TRBV4-2 and TRBJ2-4, with 14 bases identical to TRBD2. This sample comprised whole blood, obtained in connection with sensitization to the hapten diphenylcyclopropenone (DPC). This receptor was identified in a middle-aged woman with alopecia areata. Some clones in this sample may be carry-over from other donors' samples. The CDR3 loop reads CASSQEKRLAGGYKNIQYF. For the CDR3, the DNA is TGTGCCAGCAGCCAAGAAAAGAGACTAGCGGGAGGGTACAAAAACATTCAGTACTTC.